The 15 T cell receptor beta chains given below trace back to one sample, sequenced in a study of blood T cells in healthy people across ages. Sample-barcoded 5' priming and a J-beta primer mix drove a second PCR of about 6 to 11 cycles. TCRdb analysed the 5' RACE reads with MiXCR anew, one entry per CDR3 protein. The top ten clones hold over 15% of a sample with hundreds of thousands of distinct CDR3 sequences, 46% of them seen once. The sample taken for sequencing was blood. The source of these receptors is a man older than 75 in good health.

In this sample, this clonotype turned up a few times. V gene TRBV7-9 combines with J gene TRBJ2-3; maybe TRBD2 (6 bases). This CDR3 has 13 amino acids. The germline gives CDR1 SEHNR, CDR2 FQNEAQ (reference sequence). Deletions cut 5 bases from V and 8 bases from J, with 14 bases between. As DNA, the CDR3 is TGTGCCAGCAGCCCCGATGGGCGGGGTACGCAGTATTTT. Translation gives CASSPDGRGTQYF.

Comments on this clonotype: A much larger clone lies a single base off, so this may be a read error. The J gene is TRBJ1-2, the V gene TRBV29-1; D is uncertain. CDR1 SQVTM and CDR2 ANQGSEA come from the germline V gene. The CDR3 consists of 11 residues. The V gene lost 7 bases and the J gene lost 4 bases, with 10 bases spanning the gap. DNA of the CDR3: TGCAGCGGAAACCTGTTCTATGGCTACACCTTC. Residues: CSGNLFYGYTF.

The chain combines TRBV7-3 with TRBJ2-2, with D tentatively TRBD1 (6 bases). This CDR3 has 16 amino acids. Germline V gives CDR1 SGHTA, CDR2 FQGTGA. Trimming shortened V by 5 bases and J by 4 bases, and 17 bases separated the two germline ends. The CDR3 here is CASSPRPGVLTGELFF. CDR3 nucleotides: TGTGCCAGCAGCCCTCGACCAGGGGTCCTCACCGGGGAGCTGTTTTTT.

The chain uses TRBV20-1 and TRBJ2-1; either TRBD1 or TRBD2 may supply D (5 bases each). The germline V and J ends were trimmed by 2 bases and 9 bases, with 14 bases remaining between them. CDR3 length: 13 residues. Per the germline V gene, CDR1 is DFQATT and CDR2 is SNEGSKA (reference sequence). The CDR3 nucleotides read TGCAGTGCTAGAAAGGGGCTAGCACGTGAGCAGTTCTTC. This sequence encodes CSARKGLAREQFF.

This sequence joins TRBV20-1 and TRBJ2-6; D possibly uses TRBD1 or TRBD2 (5 bases each). The CDR3 is made up of 13 amino acids. Trimming removed 6 bases at V and 2 bases at J, with 8 bases between. Germline V gene sequence: CDR1 DFQATT, CDR2 SNEGSKA (reference sequence). The CDR3 spells CSAGVTGANVLTF. The CDR3 coding sequence is TGCAGTGCGGGGGTAACTGGGGCCAACGTCCTGACTTTC.

The chain uses TRBV5-8 and TRBJ1-5, with unresolved D. Germline CDR1 and CDR2: SGHTS and YDEGEE. This CDR3 region has 15 residues. V lost 4 bases and J 4 bases, leaving 15 bases between the germline ends. CDR3 sequence: CASSRISTANQPQHF. The CDR3 bases are TGTGCCAGCAGCAGGATATCGACTGCGAATCAGCCCCAGCATTTT.

This clonotype was found a few times. The chain uses TRBV5-6 and TRBJ2-7; maybe TRBD2 (5 bases). In germline, CDR1 is SGHDT, CDR2 YYEEEE. The V and J ends lost 4 bases and 4 bases respectively, with 21 bases between them. The CDR3 loop spans 16 amino acids. The CDR3 DNA reads as TGTGCCAGCAGCCTGCGGAGGTCCCTCAAAATTTACGAGCAGTACTTC. Protein: CASSLRRSLKIYEQYF. The full variable domain, in which reference TRBV5-6 and TRBJ2-7 provide the parts outside the CDR3, is DAGVTQSPTHLIKTRGQQVTLRCSPKSGHDTVSWYQQALGQGPQFIFQYYEEEERQRGNFPDRFSGHQFPNYSSELNVNALLLGDSALYLCASSLRRSLKIYEQYFGPGTRLTVT.

This clonotype was observed at least ten times. The chain uses TRBV7-2 and TRBJ2-5, with 8 positions matching TRBD1. Germline CDR1 SGHTA, CDR2 FQGNSA. The CDR3 totals 14 residues. V lost 5 bases, J lost 4 bases, and 6 bases stayed unmatched. The CDR3 DNA follows: TGTGCCAGCAGCCGGACAGGGAGAGGAGAGACCCAGTACTTC. Translated: CASSRTGRGETQYF.

This clonotype was counted ten times or more. V gene TRBV20-1 combines with J gene TRBJ2-3; no clear D gene. The CDR3 covers 17 residues. The V end lost 0 bases, the J end lost 0 bases, and 16 bases lay between the germline ends. Germline CDR1 reads DFQATT; CDR2 reads SNEGSKA (reference sequence). The CDR3 loop is CSARDVIRAYSTDTQYF. The CDR3 DNA follows: TGCAGTGCTAGAGATGTGATCCGGGCATATAGCACAGATACGCAGTATTTT.

The chain uses TRBV7-8 and TRBJ2-7, with 8 bases fitting TRBD1. With the DNA end fitting TRBJ2-5 better, the J assignment may be wrong. Per the germline V gene, CDR1 is SGHVS and CDR2 is FQNEAQ. This CDR3 spans 14 amino acids. The CDR3 spells CASSWDRSRETQYF. CDR3 in DNA: TGTGCCAGCAGCTGGGACAGGTCACGGGAGACCCAGTACTTC.

A remark on this clonotype: A much bigger clone sits one base away, suggesting this may be a read error. The chain recombines TRBV10-3 with TRBJ2-5; D is ambiguous. CDR1 ENHRY and CDR2 SYGVKD come from the germline V gene. V was trimmed by 2 bases and J by 5 bases, leaving 15 bases between them. The CDR3 contains 15 residues. The CDR3 loop is CAISEGQDRRETQYF. The DNA for the CDR3 is TGTGCCATCAGTGAGGGGCAAGACCGCCGGGAGACCCAGTACTTC.

The chain links TRBV5-1 to TRBJ2-5, with no clear D. The CDR3 runs 14 residues. V was clipped by 1 base and J by 4 bases, with 11 bases between them. Germline V gene lookup returns CDR1 SGHRS and CDR2 YFSETQ. CDR3 bases: TGCGCCAGCAGCTTGTACTCTTCGGTAGAGACCCAGTACTTC. Translating it yields CASSLYSSVETQYF.

This clonotype was detected only a few times. J is TRBJ2-1 and V is TRBV20-1; 7 bases are a match to TRBD2. In germline, CDR1 is DFQATT, CDR2 SNEGSKA (reference sequence). J was trimmed by 8 bases and V by 2 bases; bases with no gene match: 15. The length of the CDR3 is 16 residues. The CDR3 region has the DNA TGCAGTGCTAGAAATCGGCGGGAGTTCTCAGCATATGAGCAGTTCTTC. It is translated as CSARNRREFSAYEQFF.

The chain has TRBV27 and TRBJ2-2; TRBD2 matches at 8 bases. The CDR3 consists of 16 residues. The germline V gene encodes CDR1 MNHEY and CDR2 SMNVEV (reference sequence). V was pared by 6 bases and J by 4 bases, with 10 bases of the junction left unmatched. The CDR3 spells CASRGQAGVPTGELFF. CDR3 coding DNA: TGTGCCAGCAGGGGACAAGCGGGAGTCCCCACCGGGGAGCTGTTTTTT.

Only a few counts were recorded for this clonotype. The chain's CDR3 is CSVSHRSEQYF. The CDR3 DNA reads as TGCAGCGTTTCCCACAGGAGTGAGCAGTACTTC. The chain is built from TRBV29-1 and TRBJ2-7; perhaps TRBD1 as D (5 bases). Trimming took off 5 bases at V and 7 bases at J, with 12 bases between the two ends. The CDR3 has 11 residues. Germline V gives CDR1 SQVTM, CDR2 ANQGSEA.